The entry below gives a single TCR beta chain sequence along with its context. Sequencing was performed with immunoSEQ multiplex PCR; in TCRdb, only in-frame clones are kept and a portion is missing. The top ten hold 13% to 15% of the sample, which has about 180,000 clones, approximately 80% seen once. The data originate from a study of blood T cell repertoires in COVID-19. At the level of the study: Acute and convalescent COVID-19 samples came from the United States, Italy and Spain. In each case, the material was cDNA or gDNA derived from T cells, B-cell-depleted T cells, or PBMCs.

Per germline, CDR1 MDHEN and CDR2 SYDVKM. The CDR3 length is 15 residues. The trim removed 6 bases at V and 2 bases at J, leaving 8 bases unmatched. Adults between about 18 and 89 years of age took part from about 24 US areas. Cohorts were assigned according to the clinical history that participants reported. The origin of this receptor is a man in his sixties who had been exposed to COVID-19. This sequence joins TRBV28 and TRBJ2-3, with 7 positions matching TRBD1. Sequenced material: PBMCs or T cells enriched from blood (not recorded which). The DNA for the CDR3 is TGTGCCAGCAGCCCGGTGGGACAGTTCACAGATACGCAGTATTTT. It encodes CASSPVGQFTDTQYF.